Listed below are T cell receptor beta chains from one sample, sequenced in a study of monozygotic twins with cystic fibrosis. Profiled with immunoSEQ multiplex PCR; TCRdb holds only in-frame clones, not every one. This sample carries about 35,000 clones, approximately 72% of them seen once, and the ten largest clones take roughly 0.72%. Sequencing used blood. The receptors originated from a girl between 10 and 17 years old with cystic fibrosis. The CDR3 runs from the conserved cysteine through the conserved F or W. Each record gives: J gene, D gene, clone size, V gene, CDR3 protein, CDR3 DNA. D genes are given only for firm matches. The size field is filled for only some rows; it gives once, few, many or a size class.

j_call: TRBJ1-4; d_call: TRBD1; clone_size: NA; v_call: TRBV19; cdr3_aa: CASSPWTGGEKLFF; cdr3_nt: TGTGCCAGTAGTCCGTGGACAGGTGGAGAAAAACTGTTTTTT
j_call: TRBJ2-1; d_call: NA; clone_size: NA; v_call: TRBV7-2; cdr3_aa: CASSSHPGGSSYNEQFF; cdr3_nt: TGTGCCAGCAGCTCCCACCCCGGGGGCAGCTCCTACAATGAGCAGTTCTTC
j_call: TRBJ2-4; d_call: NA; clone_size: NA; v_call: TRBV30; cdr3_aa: CAWSGENIQYF; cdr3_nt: TGTGCCTGGAGTGGTGAAAACATTCAGTACTTC
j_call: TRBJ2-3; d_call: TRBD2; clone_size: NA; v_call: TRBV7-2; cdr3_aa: CASSPESWTSGDTQYF; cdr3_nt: TGTGCCAGCAGCCCAGAGAGCTGGACTAGCGGAGATACGCAGTATTTT
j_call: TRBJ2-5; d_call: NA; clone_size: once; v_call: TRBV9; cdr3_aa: CASSVRAQETQYF; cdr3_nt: TGTGCCAGCAGCGTAAGGGCCCAAGAGACCCAGTACTTC
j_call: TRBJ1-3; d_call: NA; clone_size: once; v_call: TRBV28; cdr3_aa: CASSIGSGNTIYF; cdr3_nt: TGTGCCAGCAGTATAGGGTCCGGAAACACCATATATTTT
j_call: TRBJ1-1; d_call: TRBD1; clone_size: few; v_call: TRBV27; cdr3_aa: CASSLLGQGDTEAFF; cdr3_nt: TGTGCCAGCAGTTTATTGGGACAGGGGGACACTGAAGCTTTCTTT
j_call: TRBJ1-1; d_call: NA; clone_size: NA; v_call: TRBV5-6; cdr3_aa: CASSLTEAFF; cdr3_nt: TGTGCCAGCAGCTTGACTGAAGCTTTCTTT
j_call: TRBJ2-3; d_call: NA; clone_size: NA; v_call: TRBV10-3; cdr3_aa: CAISSSSSTQYF; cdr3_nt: TGTGCCATCAGTTCTTCCTCGAGTACGCAGTATTTT
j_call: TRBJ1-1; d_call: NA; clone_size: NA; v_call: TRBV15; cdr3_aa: CATSRGSNTEAFF; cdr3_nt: TGTGCCACCAGCAGAGGGTCGAACACTGAAGCTTTCTTT
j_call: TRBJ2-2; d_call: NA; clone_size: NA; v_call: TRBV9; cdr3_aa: CASSLPGGELFF; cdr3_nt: TGTGCCAGCAGCCTACCGGGCGGGGAGCTGTTTTTT
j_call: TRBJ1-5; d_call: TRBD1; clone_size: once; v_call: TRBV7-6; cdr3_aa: CASSLEPGQGMGPQHF; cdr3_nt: TGTGCCAGCAGCTTAGAGCCGGGACAGGGAATGGGGCCCCAGCATTTT
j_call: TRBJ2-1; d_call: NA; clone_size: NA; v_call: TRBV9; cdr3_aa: CASSVFEDEQFF; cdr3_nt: TGTGCCAGCAGCGTATTCGAAGATGAGCAGTTCTTC
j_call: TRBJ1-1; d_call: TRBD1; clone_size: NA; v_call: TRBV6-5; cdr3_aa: CASRDQQGGTEAFF; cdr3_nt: TGTGCCAGCAGAGACCAACAGGGGGGCACTGAAGCTTTCTTT
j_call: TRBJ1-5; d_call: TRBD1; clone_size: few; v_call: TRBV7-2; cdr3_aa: CASSLTGIDQPQHF; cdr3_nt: TGTGCCAGCAGCTTGACAGGGATAGATCAGCCCCAGCATTTT
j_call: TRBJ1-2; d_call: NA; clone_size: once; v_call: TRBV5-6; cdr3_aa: CASSPTDRDYGYTF; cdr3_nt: TGTGCCAGCAGCCCAACGGACAGAGACTATGGCTACACCTTC
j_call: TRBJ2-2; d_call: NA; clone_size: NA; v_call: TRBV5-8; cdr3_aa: CASRRDTSNTGELFF; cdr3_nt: TGTGCCAGCAGAAGGGACACCTCGAACACCGGGGAGCTGTTTTTT
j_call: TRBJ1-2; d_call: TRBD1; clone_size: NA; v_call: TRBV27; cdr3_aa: CASSLSPTGDRGNYGYTF; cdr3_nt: TGTGCCAGCAGCCTGTCCCCCACTGGGGACAGGGGGAACTATGGCTACACCTTC
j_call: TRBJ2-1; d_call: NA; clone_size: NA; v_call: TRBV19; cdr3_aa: CASSFGGYEQFF; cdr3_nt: TGTGCCAGTAGTTTTGGAGGTTACGAGCAGTTCTTC
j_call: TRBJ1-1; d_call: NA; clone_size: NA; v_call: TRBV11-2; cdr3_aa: CASSLGVNTEAFF; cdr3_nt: TGTGCCAGCAGCTTAGGTGTGAACACTGAAGCTTTCTTT
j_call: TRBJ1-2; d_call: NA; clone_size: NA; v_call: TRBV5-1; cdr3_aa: CASSPLTGGPGYTF; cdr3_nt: TGCGCCAGCAGCCCCCTGACAGGTGGGCCCGGCTACACCTTC
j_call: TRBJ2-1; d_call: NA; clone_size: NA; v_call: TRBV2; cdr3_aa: CASSTQRGYNEQFF; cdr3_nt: TGTGCCAGCAGCACGCAAAGGGGCTACAATGAGCAGTTCTTC
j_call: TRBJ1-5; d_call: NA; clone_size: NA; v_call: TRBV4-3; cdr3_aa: CASSLWVGQPQHF; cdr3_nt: TGCGCCAGCAGCCTCTGGGTGGGTCAGCCCCAGCATTTT
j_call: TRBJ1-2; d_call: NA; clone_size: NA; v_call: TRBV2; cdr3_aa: CASKESGEGYTF; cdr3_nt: TGTGCCAGCAAGGAGTCAGGCGAAGGCTACACCTTC
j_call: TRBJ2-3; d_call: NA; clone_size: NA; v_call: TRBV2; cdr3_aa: CASRDGGSTDTQYF; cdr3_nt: TGTGCCAGCAGAGATGGGGGTAGCACAGATACGCAGTATTTT
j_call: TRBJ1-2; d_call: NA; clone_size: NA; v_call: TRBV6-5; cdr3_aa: CASSYSNRGTGYTF; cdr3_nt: TGTGCCAGCAGTTACTCGAATCGGGGGACGGGCTACACCTTC
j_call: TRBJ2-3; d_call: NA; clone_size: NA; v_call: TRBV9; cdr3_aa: CASSALQGTTDTQYF; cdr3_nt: TGTGCCAGCAGCGCTCTACAGGGAACCACAGATACGCAGTATTTT
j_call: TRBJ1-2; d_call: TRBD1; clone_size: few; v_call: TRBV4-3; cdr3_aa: CASSRGQGAALYGYTF; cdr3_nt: TGCGCCAGCAGCCGCGGACAGGGGGCTGCACTCTATGGCTACACCTTC
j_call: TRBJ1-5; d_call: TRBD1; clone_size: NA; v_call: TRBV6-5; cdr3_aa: CASRQGGNQPQHF; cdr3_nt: TGTGCCAGCAGACAGGGGGGGAATCAGCCCCAGCATTTT
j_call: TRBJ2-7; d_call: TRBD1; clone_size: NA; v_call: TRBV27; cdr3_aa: CASSRLGQGYEQYF; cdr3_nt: TGTGCCAGCAGCAGACTCGGACAGGGGTACGAGCAGTACTTC
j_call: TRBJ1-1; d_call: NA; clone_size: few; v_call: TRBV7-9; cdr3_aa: CASGTRNTEAFF; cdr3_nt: TGTGCCAGCGGGACCAGAAACACTGAAGCTTTCTTT
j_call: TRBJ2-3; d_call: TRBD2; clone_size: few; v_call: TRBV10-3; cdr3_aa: CAIRGTSGTDTQYF; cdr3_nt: TGTGCCATCAGAGGGACTAGCGGCACAGATACGCAGTATTTT
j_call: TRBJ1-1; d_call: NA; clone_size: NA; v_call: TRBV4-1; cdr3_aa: CASSHPGQRNTEAFF; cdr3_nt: TGCGCCAGCAGCCACCCGGGACAACGGAACACTGAAGCTTTCTTT
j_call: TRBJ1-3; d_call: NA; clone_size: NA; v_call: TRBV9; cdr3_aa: CASSVGGSHGTDTIYF; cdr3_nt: TGTGCCAGCAGCGTAGGGGGGAGCCACGGGACCGACACCATATATTTT
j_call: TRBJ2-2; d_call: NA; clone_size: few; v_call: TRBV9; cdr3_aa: CASSRAGWDTGELFF; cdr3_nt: TGTGCCAGCAGCCGCGCGGGATGGGACACCGGGGAGCTGTTTTTT
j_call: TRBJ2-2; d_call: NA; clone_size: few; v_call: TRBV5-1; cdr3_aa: CASSSRGQGLSGGELFF; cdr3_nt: TGCGCCAGCAGCTCCCGCGGGCAGGGCCTCTCAGGCGGGGAGCTGTTTTTT
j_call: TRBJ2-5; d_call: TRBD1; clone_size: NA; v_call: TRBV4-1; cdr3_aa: CASSHDGQGQETQYF; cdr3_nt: TGCGCCAGCAGCCACGATGGACAGGGTCAAGAGACCCAGTACTTC
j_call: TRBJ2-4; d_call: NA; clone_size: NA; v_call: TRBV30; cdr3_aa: CAWKGDPKNIQYF; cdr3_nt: TGTGCCTGGAAAGGGGATCCCAAAAACATTCAGTACTTC
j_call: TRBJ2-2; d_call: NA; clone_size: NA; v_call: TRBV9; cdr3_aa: CASSADYTGELFF; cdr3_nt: TGTGCCAGCAGCGCTGACTACACCGGGGAGCTGTTTTTT
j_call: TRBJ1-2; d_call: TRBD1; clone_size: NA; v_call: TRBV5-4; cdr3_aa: CASSRDRDGYTF; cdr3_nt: TGTGCCAGCAGCCGGGACAGGGATGGCTACACCTTC
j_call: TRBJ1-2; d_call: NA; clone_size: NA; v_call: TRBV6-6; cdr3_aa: CASSYSSTAYGYTF; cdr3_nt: TGTGCCAGCAGTTACTCGAGCACGGCCTATGGCTACACCTTC
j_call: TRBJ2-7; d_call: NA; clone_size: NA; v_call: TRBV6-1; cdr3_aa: CASSDGMGGAYEQYF; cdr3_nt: TGTGCCAGCAGTGACGGGATGGGGGGAGCCTACGAGCAGTACTTC
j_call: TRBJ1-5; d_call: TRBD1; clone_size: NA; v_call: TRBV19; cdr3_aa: CASMGGQGHQPQHF; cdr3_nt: TGTGCCAGTATGGGGGGACAGGGGCATCAGCCCCAGCATTTT
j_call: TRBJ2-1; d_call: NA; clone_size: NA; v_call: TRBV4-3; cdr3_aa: CASSQDFAGSSYNEQFF; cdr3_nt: TGCGCCAGCAGCCAAGATTTCGCGGGAAGCTCCTACAATGAGCAGTTCTTC
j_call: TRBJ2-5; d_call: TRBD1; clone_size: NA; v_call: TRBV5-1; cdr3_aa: CASRTGTGSETQYF; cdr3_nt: TGCGCCAGCAGGACCGGGACAGGGTCGGAGACCCAGTACTTC
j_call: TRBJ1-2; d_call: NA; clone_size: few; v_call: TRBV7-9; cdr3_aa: CASSQTQNGYTF; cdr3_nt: TGTGCCAGCAGCCAGACACAGAATGGCTACACCTTC
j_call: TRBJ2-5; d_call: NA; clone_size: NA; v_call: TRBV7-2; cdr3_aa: CASSGNQETQYF; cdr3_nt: TGTGCCAGCAGCGGGAACCAAGAGACCCAGTACTTC
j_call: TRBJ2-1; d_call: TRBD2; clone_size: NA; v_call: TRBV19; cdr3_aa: CASSILRLAGYNEQFF; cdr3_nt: TGTGCCAGTAGTATTCTCCGACTAGCAGGCTACAATGAGCAGTTCTTC
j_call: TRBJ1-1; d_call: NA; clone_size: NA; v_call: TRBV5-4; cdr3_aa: CASSHGRTGRTEAFF; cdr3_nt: TGTGCCAGCAGCCATGGCCGAACAGGGCGCACTGAAGCTTTCTTT
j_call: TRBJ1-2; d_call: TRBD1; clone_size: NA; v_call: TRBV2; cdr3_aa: CASSEIQGASYGYTF; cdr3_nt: TGTGCCAGCAGTGAAATTCAGGGGGCGAGCTATGGCTACACCTTC
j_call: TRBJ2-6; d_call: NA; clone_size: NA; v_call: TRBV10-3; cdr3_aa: CAISESLGAGGANVLTF; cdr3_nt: TGTGCCATCAGTGAGTCGCTGGGGGCCGGTGGGGCCAACGTCCTGACTTTC
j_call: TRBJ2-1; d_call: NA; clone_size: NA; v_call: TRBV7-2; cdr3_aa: CASSFILGQGMVNEQFF; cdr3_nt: TGTGCCAGCAGCTTTATCTTGGGGCAGGGGATGGTCAATGAGCAGTTCTTC
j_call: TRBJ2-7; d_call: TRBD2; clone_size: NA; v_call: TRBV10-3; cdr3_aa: CAISDLSGNYEQYF; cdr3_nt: TGTGCCATCAGTGATCTTAGCGGGAATTACGAGCAGTACTTC
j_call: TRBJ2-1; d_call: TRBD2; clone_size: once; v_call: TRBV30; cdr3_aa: CAWSSLLAGDPSEQFF; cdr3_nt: TGTGCCTGGAGTTCCTTACTAGCGGGAGACCCAAGTGAGCAGTTCTTC
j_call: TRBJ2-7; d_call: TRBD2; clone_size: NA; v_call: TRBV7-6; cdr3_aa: CASSSPYSGRAVNEQYF; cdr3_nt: TGTGCCAGCAGCTCACCATATAGCGGGAGGGCCGTGAACGAGCAGTACTTC